This is a list of T cell receptor beta chains from one sample in a study of spatial heterogeneity in lung cancer. A single record per CDR3 protein comes from TCRdb applying MiXCR to the 5' RACE reads. The sample yields nearly 95,000 distinct CDR3 sequences, approximately 19% seen once. This material consisted of PBMCs, taken at follow-up. The receptors shown here come from a male donor with early-stage non-small cell lung cancer. CDR3s include the opening cysteine and the closing phenylalanine or tryptophan. A D gene is named only where the DNA matches it firmly. Rows give clone size only sometimes, using once, few, many, or a class for an expanded clone.

TRBJ2-5,TRBV12-3/TRBV12-4,-,-,CASSRSGGAETQYF,TGTGCCAGCAGTCGGTCGGGCGGGGCCGAGACCCAGTACTTC
TRBJ1-4,TRBV5-1,-,-,CASSMDSAEEKLFF,TGCGCCAGCAGCATGGACAGTGCAGAAGAAAAACTGTTTTTT
TRBJ2-5,TRBV4-3,-,-,CASSQVGRSIQETQYF,TGCGCCAGCAGCCAAGTGGGAAGGTCGATCCAAGAGACCCAGTACTTC
TRBJ1-4,TRBV29-1,few,-,CSVGQGLVGEKLFF,TGCAGCGTCGGGCAGGGGCTGGTTGGGGAAAAACTGTTTTTT
TRBJ1-1,TRBV6-6,-,-,CASSPVNTEAFF,TGTGCCAGCAGTCCGGTGAACACTGAAGCTTTCTTT
TRBJ1-2,TRBV10-3,many,-,CAISTQGLGYGYTF,TGTGCCATCAGTACACAGGGACTGGGCTATGGCTACACCTTC
TRBJ1-1,TRBV29-1,few,-,CSVESGVTGEAFF,TGCAGCGTTGAATCGGGGGTTACGGGAGAAGCTTTCTTT
TRBJ2-3,TRBV29-1,-,-,CSVEDQGGTTDTQYF,TGCAGCGTTGAAGATCAGGGGGGCACGACAGATACGCAGTATTTT
TRBJ1-6,TRBV29-1,-,-,CSPLRRTANSPLHF,TGCAGCCCACTTCGTAGGACAGCGAATTCACCCCTCCACTTT
TRBJ2-1,TRBV7-9,-,-,CASSTDRTLYNEQFF,TGTGCCAGCAGCACCGACAGGACACTTTACAATGAGCAGTTCTTC
TRBJ2-2,TRBV29-1,few,-,CSAGPRGTGELFF,TGCAGCGCCGGACCCAGGGGTACCGGGGAGCTGTTTTTT
TRBJ2-1,TRBV7-9,-,-,CASSREDSYNEQFF,TGTGCCAGCAGCCGCGAGGACAGCTACAATGAGCAGTTCTTC
TRBJ1-5,TRBV20-1,-,-,CSAPEGGHGNQPQHF,TGCAGTGCTCCTGAAGGAGGTCATGGCAATCAGCCCCAGCATTTT
TRBJ2-7,TRBV3-1,many,TRBD2,CASSQDLRGVINYEQYF,TGTGCCAGCAGCCAAGACCTTCGGGGGGTGATCAACTACGAGCAGTACTTC
TRBJ2-7,TRBV18,few,TRBD1,CASSTGTGGRYEQYF,TGTGCCAGCTCAACCGGGACAGGGGGTAGGTACGAGCAGTACTTC
TRBJ2-7,TRBV30,many,-,CAWSDGVSYEQYF,TGTGCCTGGAGTGATGGGGTAAGCTACGAGCAGTACTTC
TRBJ2-3,TRBV6-2/TRBV6-3,few,-,CASSLDSYTQYF,TGTGCCAGCAGCCTCGACAGTTATACGCAGTATTTT
TRBJ2-3,TRBV20-1,-,TRBD2,CSAPAASGREGTDTQYF,TGCAGTGCCCCGGCGGCTAGCGGGAGGGAGGGCACAGATACGCAGTATTTT
TRBJ2-1,TRBV20-1,few,TRBD2,CSARADLLAGGSNEQFF,TGCAGTGCTAGAGCAGACCTTCTAGCGGGAGGGAGCAATGAGCAGTTCTTC
TRBJ1-2,TRBV5-1,few,-,CASSLRADGYGYTF,TGCGCCAGCAGCTTGCGGGCCGATGGCTATGGCTACACCTTC
TRBJ2-2,TRBV7-9,few,-,CASSSQTGELFF,TGTGCCAGCAGCTCCCAAACCGGGGAGCTGTTTTTT
TRBJ1-2,TRBV7-8,-,-,CASSSGTVNYGYTF,TGTGCCAGCAGCTCTGGGACGGTTAACTATGGCTACACCTTC
TRBJ2-3,TRBV30,few,TRBD1,CAWSEGQGFTDTQYF,TGTGCCTGGAGTGAGGGACAGGGGTTTACAGATACGCAGTATTTT
TRBJ1-5,TRBV20-1,-,TRBD1,CSARDRRGHKPQHF,TGCAGTGCTAGAGATCGGAGGGGGCATAAGCCCCAGCATTTT
TRBJ2-1,TRBV29-1,few,TRBD1,CSAGTGINEQFF,TGCAGCGCCGGGACAGGGATCAATGAGCAGTTCTTC
TRBJ2-5,TRBV11-2,few,TRBD2,CASSGGLAGGPRETQYF,TGTGCCAGCAGCGGAGGACTAGCGGGAGGGCCGCGGGAGACCCAGTACTTC
TRBJ2-2,TRBV7-2,few,-,CAAGTENTGELFF,TGTGCGGCGGGTACGGAGAACACCGGGGAGCTGTTTTTT
TRBJ2-1,TRBV15,-,TRBD1,CATSRDRDSSYNEQFF,TGTGCCACCAGCAGGGACCGGGACAGCTCCTACAATGAGCAGTTCTTC
TRBJ1-4,TRBV20-1,-,-,CSAGKGGSNEKLFF,TGCAGTGCTGGAAAGGGGGGGTCTAATGAAAAACTGTTTTTT
TRBJ1-5,TRBV7-2,many,-,CASSFGSNQPQHF,TGTGCCAGCAGCTTTGGTAGCAATCAGCCCCAGCATTTT
TRBJ2-2,TRBV20-1,-,TRBD2,CSASGLAGGGELFF,TGCAGTGCTAGTGGCCTAGCGGGAGGCGGGGAGCTGTTTTTT
TRBJ2-5,TRBV5-1,few,-,CASREAENVQETQYF,TGCGCCAGCAGAGAAGCGGAGAACGTCCAAGAGACCCAGTACTTC
TRBJ2-2,TRBV7-6,-,-,CASSLGGGMNTGELFF,TGTGCCAGCAGCTTAGGAGGGGGGATGAACACCGGGGAGCTGTTTTTT
TRBJ2-3,TRBV19,few,TRBD2,CASSIGMASGFNTQYF,TGTGCCAGTAGTATTGGGATGGCTAGCGGATTCAATACGCAGTATTTT
TRBJ2-3,TRBV7-2,few,-,CASKERASTDTQYF,TGTGCCAGCAAAGAGAGGGCTAGCACAGATACGCAGTATTTT